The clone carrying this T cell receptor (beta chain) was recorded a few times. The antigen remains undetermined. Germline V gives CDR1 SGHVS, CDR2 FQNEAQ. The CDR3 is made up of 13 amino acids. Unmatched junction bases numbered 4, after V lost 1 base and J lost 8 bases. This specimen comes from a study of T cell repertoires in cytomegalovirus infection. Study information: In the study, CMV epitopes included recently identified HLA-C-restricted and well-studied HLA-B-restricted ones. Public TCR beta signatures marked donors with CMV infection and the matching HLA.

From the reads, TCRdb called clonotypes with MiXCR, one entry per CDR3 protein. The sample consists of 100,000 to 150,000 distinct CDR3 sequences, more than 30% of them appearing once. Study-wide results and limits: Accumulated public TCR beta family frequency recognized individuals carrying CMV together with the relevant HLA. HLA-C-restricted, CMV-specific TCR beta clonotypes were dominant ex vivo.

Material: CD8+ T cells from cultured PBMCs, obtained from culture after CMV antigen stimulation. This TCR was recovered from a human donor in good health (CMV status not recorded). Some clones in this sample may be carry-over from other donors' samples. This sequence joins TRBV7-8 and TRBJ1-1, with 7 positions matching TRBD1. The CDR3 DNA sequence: TGTGCCAGCAGCTTAGTCCCAGGGGGGGAAGCTTTCTTT. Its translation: CASSLVPGGEAFF.